The source of this T cell receptor beta chain is a study of cytomegalovirus exposure and HLA in healthy donors. Study-level findings and limits: In vitro confirmation showed a few CMV-associated chains to be CMV antigen specific.

Between the trimmed V and J ends, which lost 11 bases and 4 bases, there was a span of 9 bases. Germline V gene sequence: CDR1 MNHGY, CDR2 SAAAGT. The CDR3 consists of 11 residues. This clone was seen a few times. Its antigen is not known. The PCR was carried out with 60 Vbeta primers and 13 Jbeta primers. This table comes from immunoSEQ multiplex PCR, and its TCRdb copy is limited to in-frame clones, with some not included. The data hold tens of thousands of clones, with roughly 79% observed a single time. The chain joins TRBV6-8 to TRBJ2-1, with D possibly matching TRBD2 (5 bases). Sequenced input: PBMCs. This clonotype was sampled from a man between 35 and 55 years old in good health and CMV-seronegative. The chain's CDR3 is CAAGGYNEQFF. CDR3 sequence (DNA): TGTGCCGCTGGCGGGTACAATGAGCAGTTCTTC.